The sequence of this T cell receptor (beta chain) was determined in a study of CD8 T cells in Susac syndrome. The RNA input was roughly 0.45 to 1 ug, and it was reverse transcribed with random hexamers. Amplification of TCR beta CDR3 by immunoSEQ multiplex PCR spanned 54 Vbeta and 13 Jbeta. One entry per CDR3 protein results from TCRdb running MiXCR on the immunoSEQ multiplex PCR reads. Of 110,000 to 150,000 distinct CDR3 sequences listed, 94% are singletons. The authors carried out high-throughput sequencing of TCR beta. They applied it to CD8+ and CD4+ T cells obtained from blood. CDR1 and CDR2 from the germline V gene are DFQATT and SNEGSKA (reference sequence). There are 16 residues in the CDR3. The V and J ends lost 0 bases and 4 bases respectively, with 18 bases between them. Overall study results and limits: It was acknowledged by the study that relatively few individuals were included in its TCR sequencing and HLA analysis.

Comments on this clonotype: Its specificity is not known.

This chain uses TRBV20-1 with TRBJ2-5; D might be TRBD1 (6 bases). The sample was CD8+ T cells from PBMCs. The origin of this receptor is a human donor in good health. In nucleotides, the CDR3 is TGCAGTGCTAGAGATGGGGGCCGGTCCACTCGAGAGACCCAGTACTTC. Encoded protein: CSARDGGRSTRETQYF.